This T cell receptor (beta chain) was identified in a study of shared clonotypes between healthy human individuals. CDR3 size: 14 residues. Trimming cost V 1 base and J 7 bases, with 8 bases left between them. Germline-derived CDR1 and CDR2 are WNHNN and SYGVQD (reference sequence). The table came from immunoSEQ multiplex PCR; TCRdb's copy has only in-frame clones and leaves some out. The sample records under 1,100,000 clones, 65% to 80% being singletons. This clone was seen more than once but under ten times. Sequencing was carried out using memory CD4+ T cells sorted from blood. The subset denotes: CD45RA-negative fraction. V usage is TRBV10-1 and J usage is TRBJ1-6; the D is unclear. The TCR sequence derives from a man between 18 and 35 years old in good health. CDR3 amino acids: CASSEFGRNSPLHF. DNA of the CDR3: TGCGCCAGCAGTGAGTTCGGACGGAATTCACCCCTCCACTTT.